The 8 T cell receptor beta chains presented below share a single source sample, sequenced in a study of neurological immune-mediated disorders. MiXCR, run by TCRdb on the 5' RACE reads, gives a single entry per CDR3 protein. This sample carries approximately 32,000 distinct CDR3 sequences, roughly 15% of them seen once, and the ten largest clones take 27%. Source material: PBMCs. These receptors were obtained from a man in his 70s in good health.

The table lists this clonotype with many counts. V and J are TRBV29-1 and TRBJ2-1; weak D call: TRBD2 (7 bases). This CDR3 region has 12 residues. CDR1 SQVTM and CDR2 ANQGSEA come from the germline V gene. Trimming removed 7 bases at V and 9 bases at J, with 16 bases between. CDR3 sequence (DNA): TGCAGCGGCGTCAGGGGCGGGGGTGAGCAGTTCTTC. Its protein product is CSGVRGGGEQFF.

The sample holds many counts of this clonotype. The chain uses TRBV10-3 and TRBJ1-1; D is possibly TRBD1 (6 bases). This CDR3 has 16 residues. Germline loops: CDR1 ENHRY, CDR2 SYGVKD. The ends were cut back, 11 bases at V and 0 bases at J, with 22 bases in the middle. The CDR3: CAAQGGGQPMNTEAFF. As DNA, the CDR3 is TGTGCCGCCCAAGGGGGGGGGCAGCCCATGAACACTGAAGCTTTCTTT.

This clonotype was detected many times. The chain couples TRBV7-2 to TRBJ2-1, with D possibly being TRBD1 or TRBD2 (6 bases each). The CDR3 has 14 residues. CDR1 SGHTA and CDR2 FQGNSA come from the germline V gene. Deletions cut 6 bases from V and 2 bases from J, with 11 bases between. The CDR3 here is CASSSGAPYNEQFF. The DNA for the CDR3 is TGTGCCAGCAGTTCGGGGGCGCCCTACAATGAGCAGTTCTTC. Using reference TRBV7-2 and TRBJ2-1 for the parts outside the CDR3, the full variable domain is GAGVSQSPSNKVTEKGKDVELRCDPISGHTALYWYRQSLGQGLEFLIYFQGNSAPDKSGLPSDRFSAERTGGSVSTLTIQRTQQEDSAVYLCASSSGAPYNEQFFGPGTRLTVL.

This clonotype was seen ten or more times. This rearrangement joins TRBV18 to TRBJ2-7, with D possibly TRBD1 on 5 matching bases. The V and J ends lost 1 base and 4 bases respectively, with 8 bases between them. CDR1 is KGHSH and CDR2 is LQKENI in the germline V gene. The CDR3 extends over 13 amino acids. This CDR3 reads CASSPQSGYEQYF. CDR3 coding DNA: TGTGCCAGCTCACCACAGTCAGGGTACGAGCAGTACTTC. The whole variable domain, filled in from reference TRBV18 and TRBJ2-7, reads NAGVMQNPRHLVRRRGQEARLRCSPMKGHSHVYWYRQLPEEGLKFMVYLQKENIIDESGMPKERFSAEFPKEGPSILRIQQVVRGDSAAYFCASSPQSGYEQYFGPGTRLTVT.

There are many counts of this clonotype. The chain employs TRBV28 and TRBJ1-3, with 7 nucleotides matching TRBD1. Trimming removed 7 bases from V and 5 bases from J; junction bases left unmatched: 5. This CDR3 comprises 13 residues. CDR1 is MDHEN and CDR2 is SYDVKM in the germline V gene. DNA for the CDR3: TGTGCCAGCACTACGACAGGGAGAAACACCATATATTTT. Its protein product is CASTTTGRNTIYF.

This clonotype has at least ten counts. This rearrangement joins TRBV27 to TRBJ1-1; 7 positions agree with TRBD1. The CDR3 covers 12 residues. Germline-derived CDR1 and CDR2 are MNHEY and SMNVEV (reference sequence). The V segment lost 5 bases and the J segment 7 bases; nucleotides outside the gene matches: 4. CDR3 protein: CASSTYRGEAFF. The CDR3 DNA reads as TGTGCCAGCAGTACCTACAGGGGTGAAGCTTTCTTT.

This clonotype was observed at least ten times. The chain employs TRBV4-2 and TRBJ2-2; perhaps TRBD1 as D (5 bases). CDR3 length: 12 amino acids. Trimming cost V 3 bases and J 8 bases, with 7 bases left between them. Germline CDR1 LGHNA, CDR2 YNFKEQ. The CDR3 DNA sequence: TGTGCCAGCAGCCAGAACAGGGGGGAGCTGTTTTTT. It translates to CASSQNRGELFF.

The table lists this clonotype with many counts. This chain uses TRBV6-4 with TRBJ2-3; the D is unclear. Germline CDR1 and CDR2: MRHNA and SNTAGT. V lost 5 bases to trimming and J lost 3 bases, with 12 bases between them. The CDR3 has 14 amino acids. In DNA, the CDR3 is TGTGCCAGCAGTCCCTTCGGGTCGACAGATACGCAGTATTTT. Protein product: CASSPFGSTDTQYF.